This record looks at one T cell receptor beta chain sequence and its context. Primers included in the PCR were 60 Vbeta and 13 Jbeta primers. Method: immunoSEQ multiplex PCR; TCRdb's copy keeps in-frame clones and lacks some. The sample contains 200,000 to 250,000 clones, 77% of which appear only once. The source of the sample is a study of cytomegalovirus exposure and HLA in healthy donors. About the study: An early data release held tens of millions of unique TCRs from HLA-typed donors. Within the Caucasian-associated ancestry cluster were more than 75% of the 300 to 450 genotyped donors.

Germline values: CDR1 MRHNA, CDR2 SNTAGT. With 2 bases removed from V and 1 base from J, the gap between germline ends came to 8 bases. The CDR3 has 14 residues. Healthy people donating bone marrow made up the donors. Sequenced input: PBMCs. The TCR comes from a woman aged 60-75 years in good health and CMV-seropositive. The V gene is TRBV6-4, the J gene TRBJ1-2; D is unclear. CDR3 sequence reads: CASSDGRSNYGYTF. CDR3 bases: TGTGCCAGCAGTGACGGCAGAAGTAACTATGGCTACACCTTC.